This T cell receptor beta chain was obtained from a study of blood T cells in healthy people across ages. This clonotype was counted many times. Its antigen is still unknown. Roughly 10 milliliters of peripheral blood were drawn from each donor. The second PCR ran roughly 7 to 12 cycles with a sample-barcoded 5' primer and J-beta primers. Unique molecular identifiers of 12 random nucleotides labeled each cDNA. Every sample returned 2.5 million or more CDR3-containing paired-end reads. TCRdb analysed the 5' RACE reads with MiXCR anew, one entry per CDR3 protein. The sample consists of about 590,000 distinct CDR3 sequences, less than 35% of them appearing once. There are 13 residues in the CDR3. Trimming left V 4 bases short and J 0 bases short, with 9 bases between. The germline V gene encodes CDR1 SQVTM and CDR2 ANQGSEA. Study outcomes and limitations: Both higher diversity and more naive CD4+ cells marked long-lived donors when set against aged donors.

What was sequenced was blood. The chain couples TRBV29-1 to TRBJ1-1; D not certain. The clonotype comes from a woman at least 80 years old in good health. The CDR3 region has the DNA TGCAGCGTTGTCTCGCCCATGAACACTGAAGCTTTCTTT. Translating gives CSVVSPMNTEAFF.